The 2 T cell receptor beta chains in this list originate from one sample, sequenced in a study of tumor-infiltrating lymphocytes in primary liver carcinoma. Starting material of 500 ng total RNA yielded TCR beta cDNA via a constant-region primer. A slightly modified ARM-PCR protocol with three nested multiplex PCR rounds produced these TCR beta libraries. PCR rounds one and two used TRBV1-TRBV30 forward primers with a C-beta reverse primer for 9 to 10 cycles each. MiXCR, run by TCRdb on the multiplex PCR reads, gives a single entry per CDR3 protein. The sample comprises roughly 70,000 distinct CDR3 sequences, 71% of which are singletons, and 40% to 45% rests with the top ten. From unsorted bulk tissue weighing roughly 17-31 mg, DNA and RNA were co-extracted. Sequencing used liver tumor tissue from sampling region 4. Subset: tumor region T4, right-lateral pole. The source of these receptors is a man aged 35 to 55 with primary liver carcinoma and hepatitis B virus infection.

This clonotype was seen just once. J is TRBJ2-1 and V is TRBV6-2 or TRBV6-3, with TRBD2 as a possible D gene (5 bases). This CDR3 region has 16 residues. CDR1 is MNHEY and CDR2 is SVGEGT in the germline V gene. V was pared by 7 bases and J by 8 bases, with 24 bases between. The CDR3 bases are TGTGCCAGCACCCTATCGACGGACCGCGGGTTATATGAGCAGTTCTTC. As protein: CASTLSTDRGLYEQFF.

Notes on this clonotype: At one end the junction does not follow the germline gene, possibly because of a read error. The V gene is TRBV6-5, the J gene TRBJ2-7, with TRBD1 matching over 11 bases. The CDR3 runs to 14 residues. Germline CDR1 reads MNHEY; CDR2 reads SVGAGI. As DNA, the CDR3 is TGTGCCAGCATTAATGGACAGGGGGCCTACGGGCAGTACTTC. It specifies CASINGQGAYGQYF.